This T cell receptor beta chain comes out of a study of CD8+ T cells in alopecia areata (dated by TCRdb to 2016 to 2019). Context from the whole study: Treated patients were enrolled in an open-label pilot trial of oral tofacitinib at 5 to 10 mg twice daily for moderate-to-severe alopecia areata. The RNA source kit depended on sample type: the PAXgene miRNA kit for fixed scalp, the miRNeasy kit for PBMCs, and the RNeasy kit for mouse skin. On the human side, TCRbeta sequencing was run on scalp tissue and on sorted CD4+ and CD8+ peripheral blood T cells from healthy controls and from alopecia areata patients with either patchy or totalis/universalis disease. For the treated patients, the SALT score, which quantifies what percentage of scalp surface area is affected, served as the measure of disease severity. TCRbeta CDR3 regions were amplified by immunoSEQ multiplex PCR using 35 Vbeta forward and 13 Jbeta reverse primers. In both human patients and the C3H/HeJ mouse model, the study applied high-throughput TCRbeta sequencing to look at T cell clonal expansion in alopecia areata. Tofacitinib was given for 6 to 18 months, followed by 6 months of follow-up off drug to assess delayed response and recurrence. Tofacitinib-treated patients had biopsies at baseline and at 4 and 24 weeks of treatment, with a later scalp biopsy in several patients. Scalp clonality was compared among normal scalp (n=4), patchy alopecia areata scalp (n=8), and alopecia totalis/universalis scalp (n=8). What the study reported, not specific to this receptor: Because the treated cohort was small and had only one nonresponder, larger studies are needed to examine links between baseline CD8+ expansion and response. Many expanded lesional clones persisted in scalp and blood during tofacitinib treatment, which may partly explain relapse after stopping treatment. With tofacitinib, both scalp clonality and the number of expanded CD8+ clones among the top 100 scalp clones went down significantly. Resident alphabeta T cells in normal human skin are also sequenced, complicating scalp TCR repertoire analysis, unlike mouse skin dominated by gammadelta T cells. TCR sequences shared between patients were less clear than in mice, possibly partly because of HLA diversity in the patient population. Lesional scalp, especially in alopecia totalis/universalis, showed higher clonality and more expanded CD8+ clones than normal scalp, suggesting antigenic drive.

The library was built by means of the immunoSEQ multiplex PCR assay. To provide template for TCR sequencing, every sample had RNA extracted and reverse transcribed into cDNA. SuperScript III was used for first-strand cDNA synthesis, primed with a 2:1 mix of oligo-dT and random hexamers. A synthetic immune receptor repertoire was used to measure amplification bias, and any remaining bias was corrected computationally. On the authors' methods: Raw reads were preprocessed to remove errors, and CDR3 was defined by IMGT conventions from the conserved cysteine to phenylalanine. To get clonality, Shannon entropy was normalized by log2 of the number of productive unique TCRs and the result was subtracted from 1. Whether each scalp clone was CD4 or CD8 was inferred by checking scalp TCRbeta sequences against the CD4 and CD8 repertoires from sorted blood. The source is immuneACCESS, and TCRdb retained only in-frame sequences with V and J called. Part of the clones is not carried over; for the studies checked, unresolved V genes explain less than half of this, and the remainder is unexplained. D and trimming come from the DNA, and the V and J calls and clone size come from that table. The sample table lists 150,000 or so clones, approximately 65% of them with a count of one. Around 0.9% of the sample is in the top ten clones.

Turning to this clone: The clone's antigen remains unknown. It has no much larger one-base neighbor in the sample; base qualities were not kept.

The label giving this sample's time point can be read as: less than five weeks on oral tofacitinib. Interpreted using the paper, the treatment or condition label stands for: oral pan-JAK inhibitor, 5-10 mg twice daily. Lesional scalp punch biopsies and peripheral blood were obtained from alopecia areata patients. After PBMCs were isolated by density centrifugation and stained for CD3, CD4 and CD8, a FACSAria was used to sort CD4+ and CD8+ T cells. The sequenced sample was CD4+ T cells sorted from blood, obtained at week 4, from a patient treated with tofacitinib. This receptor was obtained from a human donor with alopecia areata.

The CDR3 region has the sequence CASSFEGTSTDTQYF. The sequenced DNA: TGTGCCAGCAGTTTTGAGGGTACAAGCACAGATACGCAGTATTTT. The chain is assembled from TRBV27 and TRBJ2-3, and perhaps TRBD2 as D gene, on 5 matching bases. From cysteine to phenylalanine, the CDR3 is 15 amino acids long. Kept here is only the CDR3 DNA, which spans 45 bases and is read in frame from base 1. V and J are truncated by 3 bases and 0 bases respectively, leaving an intervening sequence of 10 bases. According to the germline V gene (reference sequence), CDR1 reads MNHEY and CDR2 reads SMNVEV.